This is a list of T cell receptor beta chains from one sample in a study of cytomegalovirus exposure and HLA in healthy donors. Measured with immunoSEQ multiplex PCR; TCRdb has only the in-frame clones, and not every one. The table has about 200,000 clones, more than 65% seen once. Sequencing was performed on PBMCs. The receptor source for this set is a man aged 50 or older in good health and CMV-seronegative. Both conserved end residues are trimmed from each CDR3. Fields, in order: V gene, CDR3 protein.

V: TRBV10-3
CDR3: AISGLAHSTDTQY

V: TRBV27
CDR3: ASSLLLAGRGGNEQF

V: TRBV6-5
CDR3: ASSYGPTSGNIQY

V: TRBV15
CDR3: ATSRATGNYEQY

V: TRBV27
CDR3: ASSEETQY

V: TRBV29-1
CDR3: SVGRTGGAYEQY

V: TRBV18
CDR3: ASSPQSWGANEKLF

V: TRBV4-1
CDR3: ASSQESQVSYEQY

V: TRBV5-1
CDR3: ASSLGGQDKAF

V: TRBV27
CDR3: ASSLAGDEQY

V: TRBV30
CDR3: AWSGGATTNEKLF

V: TRBV5-6
CDR3: ASSLRDVGNQPQH

V: TRBV11-2
CDR3: ASSLEGSVILHRYEQY

V: TRBV11-2
CDR3: ASSLDRTSLDTQY

V: TRBV30
CDR3: AWSGLAGADTQY

V: TRBV6-4
CDR3: ASSETRGNTIY

V: TRBV19
CDR3: ASRQDRRNQPQH

V: TRBV19
CDR3: ASSIDGRGANVLT

V: TRBV9
CDR3: ASSPRGASTEAF

V: TRBV10-3
CDR3: AISESGGNQPQH

V: TRBV19
CDR3: ASSTGQGPMNTGELF

V: TRBV14
CDR3: ASSLPGQGAYNEQF

V: TRBV6-1
CDR3: ASSVSGRGEQF

V: TRBV30
CDR3: AWFGTASNTEAF

V: TRBV5-1
CDR3: ASSSTQGNGETQY

V: TRBV5-1
CDR3: ASSPRDREGTEAF

V: TRBV7-6
CDR3: ASSPRLSYEQY

V: TRBV7-9
CDR3: ASSPSRGDEKLF

V: TRBV2
CDR3: ASKGDKQGKRPQH

V: TRBV2
CDR3: ANTPRGTLNTEAF

V: TRBV18
CDR3: ASSPAGGGYGYT

V: TRBV27
CDR3: ASNAGQGGLHEQF

V: TRBV28
CDR3: ASKEVGSTGAEGYT

V: TRBV27
CDR3: ASSPGAVTIAKNIQY

V: TRBV11-2
CDR3: ARRGGFNQPQH

V: TRBV28
CDR3: ASGSWTSGPDEQF

V: TRBV6-4
CDR3: ASSDRQGATDTQY

V: TRBV11-2
CDR3: ASLDRRRGATQY

V: TRBV10-3
CDR3: AISLGGGAGNEQF

V: TRBV19
CDR3: ASSIPRYQPQH

V: TRBV30
CDR3: AWSVRASYEQY

V: TRBV27
CDR3: ASSASGLGGKNEQF

V: TRBV5-5
CDR3: ASSLRTSIYEQY

V: TRBV7-2
CDR3: ASSPRTSGVQETQY

V: TRBV7-8
CDR3: ASSPAIASSSYEQY

V: TRBV30
CDR3: AWNRGGHFGYT

V: TRBV30
CDR3: AWSGPGGSSSYNSPLH

V: TRBV28
CDR3: ASSPGTGGGYGYT

V: TRBV30
CDR3: AWTQGHSNQPQH

V: TRBV15
CDR3: ATSRDGTSGQETQY

V: TRBV10-2
CDR3: ASSEREGGLANEKLF

V: TRBV28
CDR3: ASSSGDRGRNEQY

V: TRBV29-1
CDR3: SSGTGIGTEAF

V: TRBV18
CDR3: ASSPYVRANTGELF

V: TRBV5-4
CDR3: ASSHYWTGGNEQY

V: TRBV19
CDR3: ATYLDAGVRGYT

V: TRBV27
CDR3: ASSFLDRGYEQY

V: TRBV28
CDR3: ASSLDRVYGYT

V: TRBV28
CDR3: ASITSVGGRGAYEQY

V: TRBV5-1
CDR3: ASSTGGDAEKLF